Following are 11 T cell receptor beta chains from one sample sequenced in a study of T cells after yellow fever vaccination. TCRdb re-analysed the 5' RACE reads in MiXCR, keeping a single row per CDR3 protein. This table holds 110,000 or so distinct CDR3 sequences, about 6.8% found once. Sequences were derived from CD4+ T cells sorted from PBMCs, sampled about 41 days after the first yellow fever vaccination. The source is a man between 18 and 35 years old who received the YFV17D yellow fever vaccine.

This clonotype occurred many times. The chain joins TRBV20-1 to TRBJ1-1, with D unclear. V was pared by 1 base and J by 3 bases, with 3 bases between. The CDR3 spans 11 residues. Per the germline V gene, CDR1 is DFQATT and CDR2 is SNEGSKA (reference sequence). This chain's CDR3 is CSARGYTEAFF. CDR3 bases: TGCAGTGCTAGAGGATACACTGAAGCTTTCTTT.

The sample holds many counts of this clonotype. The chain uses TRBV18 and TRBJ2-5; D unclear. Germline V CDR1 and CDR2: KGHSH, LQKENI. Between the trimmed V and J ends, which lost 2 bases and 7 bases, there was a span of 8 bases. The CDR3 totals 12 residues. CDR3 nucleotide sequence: TGTGCCAGCTCACCAGATGGTGGGACCCAGTACTTC. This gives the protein CASSPDGGTQYF.

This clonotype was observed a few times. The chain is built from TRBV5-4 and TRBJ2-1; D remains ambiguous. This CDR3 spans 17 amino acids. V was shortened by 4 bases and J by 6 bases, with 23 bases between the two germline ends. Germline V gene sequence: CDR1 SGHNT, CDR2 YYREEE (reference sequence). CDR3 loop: CASSPRTSLGYSNEQFF. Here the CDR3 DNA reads TGTGCCAGCAGCCCCAGGACCTCCCTAGGCTATTCCAATGAGCAGTTCTTC.

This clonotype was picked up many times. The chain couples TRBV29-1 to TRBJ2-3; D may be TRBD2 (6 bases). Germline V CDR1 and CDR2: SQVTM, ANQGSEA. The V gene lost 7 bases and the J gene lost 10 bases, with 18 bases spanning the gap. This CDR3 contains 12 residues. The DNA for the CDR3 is TGCAGCGCCCGGGACTCCGAAAAAGCGCAGTATTTT. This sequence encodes CSARDSEKAQYF.

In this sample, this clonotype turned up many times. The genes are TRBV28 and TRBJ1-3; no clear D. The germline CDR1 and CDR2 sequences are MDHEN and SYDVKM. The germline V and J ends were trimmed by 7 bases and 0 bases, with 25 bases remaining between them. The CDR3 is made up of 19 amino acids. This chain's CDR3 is CASTSLTWSPQSSGNTIYF. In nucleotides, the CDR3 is TGTGCCAGCACATCCCTCACCTGGTCTCCACAAAGCTCTGGAAACACCATATATTTT.

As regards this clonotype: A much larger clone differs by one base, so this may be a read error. The CDR3 is CASSLTSGVVEQFF. The CDR3 nucleotides read TGTGCCAGCAGCTTAACATCAGGGGTTGTTGAGCAGTTCTTC. The J gene is TRBJ2-1, the V gene TRBV7-2; D may be TRBD1 (6 bases). The CDR3 consists of 14 residues. Germline CDR1 reads SGHTA; CDR2 reads FQGNSA. V lost 2 bases to trimming and J lost 9 bases, with 14 bases between them.

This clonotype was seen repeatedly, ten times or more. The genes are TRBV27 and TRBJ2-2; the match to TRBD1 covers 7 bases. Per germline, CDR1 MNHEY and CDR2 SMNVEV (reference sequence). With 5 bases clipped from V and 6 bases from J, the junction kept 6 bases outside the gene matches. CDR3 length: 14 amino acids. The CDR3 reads CASSTPTGPGELFF. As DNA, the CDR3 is TGTGCCAGCAGTACACCGACAGGGCCCGGGGAGCTGTTTTTT.

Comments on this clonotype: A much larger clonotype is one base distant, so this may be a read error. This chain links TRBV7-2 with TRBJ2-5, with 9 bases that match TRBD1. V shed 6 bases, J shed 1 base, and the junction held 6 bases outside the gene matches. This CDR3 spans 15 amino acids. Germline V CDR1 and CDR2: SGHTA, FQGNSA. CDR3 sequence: CASRLQGACQETQYF. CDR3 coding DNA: TGTGCCAGCAGGTTACAGGGGGCCTGCCAAGAGACCCAGTACTTC.

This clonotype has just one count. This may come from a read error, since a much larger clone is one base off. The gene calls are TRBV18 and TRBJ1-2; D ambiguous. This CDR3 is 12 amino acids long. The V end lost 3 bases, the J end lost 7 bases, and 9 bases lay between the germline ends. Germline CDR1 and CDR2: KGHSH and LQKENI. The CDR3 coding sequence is TGTGCCAGCTCACCCGTTGCGGTTGGCTACACCTTC. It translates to CASSPVAVGYTF.

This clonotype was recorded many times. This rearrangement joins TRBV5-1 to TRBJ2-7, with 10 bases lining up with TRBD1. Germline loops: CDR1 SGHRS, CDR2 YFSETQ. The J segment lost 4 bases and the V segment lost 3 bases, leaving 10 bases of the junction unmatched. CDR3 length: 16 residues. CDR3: CASSSQAGQGVYEQYF. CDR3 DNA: TGCGCCAGCAGCTCTCAAGCCGGACAGGGGGTTTACGAGCAGTACTTC.

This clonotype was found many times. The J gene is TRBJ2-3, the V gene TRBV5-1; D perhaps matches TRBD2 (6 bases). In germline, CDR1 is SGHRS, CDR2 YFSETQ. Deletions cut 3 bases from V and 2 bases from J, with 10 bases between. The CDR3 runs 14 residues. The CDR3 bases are TGCGCCAGCAGCTGGGGGACTGTCACAGATACGCAGTATTTT. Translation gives CASSWGTVTDTQYF.